Included here is one T cell receptor beta chain sequence, with context. The data originate from a study of blood T cell repertoires in COVID-19. Whole-study context: Material from acute and convalescent COVID-19 was sourced from the United States, Italy and Spain. Nucleic acid was either cDNA or gDNA, and it came from T cells, B-cell-depleted T cells, or PBMCs.

Authors' processing steps: From reference gene primer amplification, estimates of nucleated cell counts were derived. Libraries were prepared by immunoSEQ multiplex PCR; TCRdb keeps only in-frame clonotypes and omits some of them. The V and J calls and clone size come from that table; D and trimming were worked out from the DNA. Of roughly 110,000 clones listed, around four fifths are singletons. V lost 0 bases to trimming and J lost 5 bases, with 20 bases between them. In germline, CDR1 is MNHNS, CDR2 SASEGT. The CDR3 has 19 amino acids. This chain links TRBV6-1 with TRBJ1-6; D may be TRBD1 (6 bases). The receptor's source is a man aged 65-85 years with acute or convalescent COVID-19. Input material: peripheral blood. CDR3 bases: TGTGCCAGCAGTGAAGCATTGAACCGACAGGTTTTTAATAATTCACCCCTCCACTTT. Protein product: CASSEALNRQVFNNSPLHF.